The clone carrying this T cell receptor beta chain is classed as medium-sized (0.01 to 0.1%) by frequency. Its specificity is unknown. Libraries of TRB cDNA were made by 5' RACE and carried UMIs. TCRdb reprocessed the 5' RACE reads, keeping one entry per CDR3 protein, no DNA. The sample includes some 6,700 distinct CDR3 sequences. Each CD8+ T cell subset was sorted in triplicate, approximately 270,000 cells each. This CDR3 spans 13 amino acids. CDR1 is MDHEN, CDR2 SYDVKM, per germline. This entry comes from a study of CXCR3-negative and CXCR3-positive naive CD8 T cells. Points from the study as a whole: Cryopreservation partially lowered CXCR3 expression, so most assays used fresh PBMCs. Naive cells that were CXCR3-negative or CXCR3-positive used TRBV-TRBJ genes alike, while memory cells diverged. A higher hydrophobicity marked the TRB CDR3s of CXCR3-positive naive cells versus CXCR3-negative naive cells.

This sequence joins TRBV28 and TRBJ2-7. The sequencing sample was made of naive CXCR3+ CD8+ T cells from blood. Subset in this sample: CD45RO-CCR7+CD27+CD95- naive CD8+ T cells expressing CXCR3 (TNR3+). The receptor's source is a human donor in good health. Some clones in this sample may be carry-over from other donors' samples. The chain's CDR3 is CASSPILALEQYF.